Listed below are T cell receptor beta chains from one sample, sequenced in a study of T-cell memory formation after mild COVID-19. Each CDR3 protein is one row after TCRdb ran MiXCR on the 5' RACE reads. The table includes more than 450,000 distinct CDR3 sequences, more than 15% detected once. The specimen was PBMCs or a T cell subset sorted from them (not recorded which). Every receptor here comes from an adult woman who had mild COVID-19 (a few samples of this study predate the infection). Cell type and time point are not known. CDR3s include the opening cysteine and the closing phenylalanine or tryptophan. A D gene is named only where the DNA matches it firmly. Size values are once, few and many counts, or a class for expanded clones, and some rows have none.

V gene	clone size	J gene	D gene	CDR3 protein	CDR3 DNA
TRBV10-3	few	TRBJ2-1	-	CAISESMKDHEQFF	TGTGCCATCAGTGAGTCGATGAAGGACCATGAGCAGTTCTTC
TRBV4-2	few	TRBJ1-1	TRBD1	CASSQDIRQGGNTEAFF	TGTGCCAGCAGCCAAGATATCCGACAGGGAGGAAACACTGAAGCTTTCTTT
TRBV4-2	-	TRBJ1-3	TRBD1	CASSQDGQGSGNTIYF	TGTGCCAGCAGCCAGGATGGACAGGGCTCTGGAAACACCATATATTTT
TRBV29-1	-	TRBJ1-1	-	CSVAWNTEAFF	TGCAGCGTTGCTTGGAACACTGAAGCTTTCTTT
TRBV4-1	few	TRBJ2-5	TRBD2	CASSQDRVSGGFQETQYF	TGCGCCAGCAGCCAAGATCGGGTTAGCGGGGGGTTCCAAGAGACCCAGTACTTC
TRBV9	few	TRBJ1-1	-	CASSVVGTTEAFF	TGTGCCAGCAGCGTAGTTGGGACCACTGAAGCTTTCTTT
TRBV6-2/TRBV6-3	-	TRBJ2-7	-	CASSYQFSYEQYF	TGTGCCAGCAGTTACCAGTTCTCCTACGAGCAGTACTTC
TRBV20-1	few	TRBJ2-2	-	CSARDAGNTGELFF	TGCAGTGCTAGAGACGCGGGGAACACCGGGGAGCTGTTTTTT
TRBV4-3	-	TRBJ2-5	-	CASGLVDSETQYF	TGCGCCAGCGGACTTGTAGACTCGGAGACCCAGTACTTC
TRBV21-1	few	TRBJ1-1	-	CASSRQVCGGTEAFF	TGTGCCAGCAGCCGACAGGTATGCGGAGGGACTGAAGCTTTCTTT
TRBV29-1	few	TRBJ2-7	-	CSVERTGDSSHEQYF	TGCAGCGTTGAAAGAACGGGAGACAGCTCGCACGAGCAGTACTTC
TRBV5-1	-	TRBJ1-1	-	CASSPAGRTEAFF	TGCGCCAGCAGCCCGGCGGGACGCACTGAAGCTTTCTTT
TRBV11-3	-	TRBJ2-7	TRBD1	CASSPGTGVHEQYF	TGTGCCAGCAGCCCGGGGACAGGGGTCCACGAGCAGTACTTC
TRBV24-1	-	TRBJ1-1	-	CATQTAYNTEAFF	TGTGCCACCCAGACAGCCTATAACACTGAAGCTTTCTTT
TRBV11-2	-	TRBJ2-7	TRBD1	CASSRDRVIPYRYEQYF	TGTGCCAGCAGTCGGGACAGGGTGATACCCTATAGGTACGAGCAGTACTTC
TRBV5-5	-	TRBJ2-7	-	CASSPGSQGGSIF	TGTGCCAGCAGCCCAGGAAGTCAGGGGGGCAGTATCTTC
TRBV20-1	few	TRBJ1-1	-	CSGFQGLTEAFF	TGCAGTGGATTTCAGGGTCTCACTGAAGCTTTCTTT
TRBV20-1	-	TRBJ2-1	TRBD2	CSAREWTSGGDDNEQFF	TGCAGTGCTAGAGAATGGACTAGCGGGGGAGACGATAATGAGCAGTTCTTC
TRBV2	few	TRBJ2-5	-	CASSGVETQYF	TGTGCCAGCAGTGGAGTAGAGACCCAGTACTTC
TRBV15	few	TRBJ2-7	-	CATSWDSTYEQYF	TGTGCCACCAGCTGGGACTCCACCTACGAGCAGTACTTC
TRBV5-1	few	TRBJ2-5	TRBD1	CASSSLQGAGETQYF	TGCGCCAGCAGCTCCCTCCAGGGGGCTGGGGAGACCCAGTACTTC
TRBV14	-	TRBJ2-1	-	CASSPNGPLRLEQFF	TGTGCCAGCAGCCCCAATGGTCCCCTAAGACTAGAGCAGTTCTTC
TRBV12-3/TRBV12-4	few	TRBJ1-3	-	CASTLGTSGNTIYF	TGTGCCAGCACCCTAGGGACGTCTGGAAACACCATATATTTT
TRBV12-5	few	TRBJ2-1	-	CASGSLRLSSYNEQFF	TGTGCTAGTGGCTCCCTCCGGCTGAGCTCCTACAATGAGCAGTTCTTC
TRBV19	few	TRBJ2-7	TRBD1	CASSSPDRGIHEQYF	TGTGCCAGTAGTAGCCCGGACAGGGGCATCCACGAGCAGTACTTC
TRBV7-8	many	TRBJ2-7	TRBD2	CASSRTSDYEQYF	TGTGCCAGCAGTCGTACTAGCGACTACGAGCAGTACTTC
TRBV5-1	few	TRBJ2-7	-	CASSLIPSDEQYF	TGCGCCAGCAGCTTGATCCCAAGCGACGAGCAGTACTTC
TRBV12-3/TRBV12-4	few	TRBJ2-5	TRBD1	CASSLGQTRETQYF	TGTGCCAGCAGTTTGGGACAGACTCGAGAGACCCAGTACTTC
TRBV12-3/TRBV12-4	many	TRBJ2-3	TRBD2	CASSSRTSGSRHTQYF	TGTGCCAGCAGTTCCCGGACTAGCGGGAGTCGGCATACGCAGTATTTT
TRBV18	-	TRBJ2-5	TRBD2	CASSPLTSGRAAETQYF	TGTGCCAGCTCACCTCTTACTAGCGGGAGGGCCGCAGAGACCCAGTACTTC
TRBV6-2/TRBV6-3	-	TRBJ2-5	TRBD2	CASSYHPLAGERETQYF	TGTGCCAGCAGTTACCACCCTCTTGCGGGAGAGCGGGAGACCCAGTACTTC
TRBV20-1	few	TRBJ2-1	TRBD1	CSAPGQIYNEQFF	TGCAGTGCTCCGGGACAGATCTACAATGAGCAGTTCTTC
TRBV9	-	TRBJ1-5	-	CASSVDGGSAPQHF	TGTGCCAGCAGCGTAGACGGGGGGTCAGCGCCCCAGCATTTT
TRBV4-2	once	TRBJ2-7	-	CASSQESRYEQYF	TGTGCCAGCAGCCAAGAATCCCGATACGAGCAGTACTTC
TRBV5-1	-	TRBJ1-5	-	CASSQSGNQPQHF	TGCGCCAGCAGCCAGAGTGGCAATCAGCCCCAGCATTTT
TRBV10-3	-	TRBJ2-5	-	CAISEDRARGTQYF	TGTGCCATCAGTGAGGATCGGGCTCGGGGGACCCAGTACTTC
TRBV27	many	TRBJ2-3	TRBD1	CASSWTGGSLFTDTQYF	TGTGCCAGCAGTTGGACAGGGGGGAGCCTCTTCACAGATACGCAGTATTTT
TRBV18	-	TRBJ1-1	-	CASSPRDWGPEAFF	TGTGCCAGCTCACCAAGGGATTGGGGGCCTGAAGCTTTCTTT
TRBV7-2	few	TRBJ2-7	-	CASSPDFPYEQYF	TGTGCCAGCAGCCCGGACTTCCCCTACGAGCAGTACTTC